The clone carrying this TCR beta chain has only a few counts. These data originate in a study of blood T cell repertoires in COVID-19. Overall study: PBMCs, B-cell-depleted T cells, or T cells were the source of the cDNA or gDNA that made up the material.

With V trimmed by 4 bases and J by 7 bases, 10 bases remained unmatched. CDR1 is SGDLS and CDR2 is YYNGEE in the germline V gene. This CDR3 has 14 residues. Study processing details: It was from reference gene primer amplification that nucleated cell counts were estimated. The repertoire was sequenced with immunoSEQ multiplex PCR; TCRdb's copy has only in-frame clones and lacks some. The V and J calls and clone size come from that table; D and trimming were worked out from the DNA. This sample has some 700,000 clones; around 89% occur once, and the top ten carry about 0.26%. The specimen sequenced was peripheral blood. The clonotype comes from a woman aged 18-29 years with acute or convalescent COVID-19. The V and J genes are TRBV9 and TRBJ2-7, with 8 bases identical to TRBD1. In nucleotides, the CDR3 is TGTGCCAGCAGCCCAGTGGACAGGGCGGGAGAGCAGTACTTC. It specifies CASSPVDRAGEQYF.